Sequencing of this T cell receptor beta chain was carried out in a study of T cell responses to AZD1222 COVID-19 vaccine. The table came from immunoSEQ multiplex PCR; TCRdb's copy has only in-frame clones and leaves some out. The sample includes over 150,000 clones, roughly 90% of them seen just once. The CDR3 has 13 amino acids. V was pared by 4 bases and J by 7 bases, with 10 bases between. Germline V gene sequence: CDR1 MNHEY, CDR2 SVGAGI. This receptor was identified in an adult who received the AZD1222 COVID-19 vaccine. This sequence joins TRBV6-5 and TRBJ2-2; tentative D call: TRBD1 (6 bases). The sequences come from peripheral blood, collected 28 days after the second AZD1222 dose. The CDR3 protein is CASSFTGLGELFF. CDR3 in DNA: TGTGCCAGCAGTTTTACAGGGCTCGGGGAGCTGTTTTTT.